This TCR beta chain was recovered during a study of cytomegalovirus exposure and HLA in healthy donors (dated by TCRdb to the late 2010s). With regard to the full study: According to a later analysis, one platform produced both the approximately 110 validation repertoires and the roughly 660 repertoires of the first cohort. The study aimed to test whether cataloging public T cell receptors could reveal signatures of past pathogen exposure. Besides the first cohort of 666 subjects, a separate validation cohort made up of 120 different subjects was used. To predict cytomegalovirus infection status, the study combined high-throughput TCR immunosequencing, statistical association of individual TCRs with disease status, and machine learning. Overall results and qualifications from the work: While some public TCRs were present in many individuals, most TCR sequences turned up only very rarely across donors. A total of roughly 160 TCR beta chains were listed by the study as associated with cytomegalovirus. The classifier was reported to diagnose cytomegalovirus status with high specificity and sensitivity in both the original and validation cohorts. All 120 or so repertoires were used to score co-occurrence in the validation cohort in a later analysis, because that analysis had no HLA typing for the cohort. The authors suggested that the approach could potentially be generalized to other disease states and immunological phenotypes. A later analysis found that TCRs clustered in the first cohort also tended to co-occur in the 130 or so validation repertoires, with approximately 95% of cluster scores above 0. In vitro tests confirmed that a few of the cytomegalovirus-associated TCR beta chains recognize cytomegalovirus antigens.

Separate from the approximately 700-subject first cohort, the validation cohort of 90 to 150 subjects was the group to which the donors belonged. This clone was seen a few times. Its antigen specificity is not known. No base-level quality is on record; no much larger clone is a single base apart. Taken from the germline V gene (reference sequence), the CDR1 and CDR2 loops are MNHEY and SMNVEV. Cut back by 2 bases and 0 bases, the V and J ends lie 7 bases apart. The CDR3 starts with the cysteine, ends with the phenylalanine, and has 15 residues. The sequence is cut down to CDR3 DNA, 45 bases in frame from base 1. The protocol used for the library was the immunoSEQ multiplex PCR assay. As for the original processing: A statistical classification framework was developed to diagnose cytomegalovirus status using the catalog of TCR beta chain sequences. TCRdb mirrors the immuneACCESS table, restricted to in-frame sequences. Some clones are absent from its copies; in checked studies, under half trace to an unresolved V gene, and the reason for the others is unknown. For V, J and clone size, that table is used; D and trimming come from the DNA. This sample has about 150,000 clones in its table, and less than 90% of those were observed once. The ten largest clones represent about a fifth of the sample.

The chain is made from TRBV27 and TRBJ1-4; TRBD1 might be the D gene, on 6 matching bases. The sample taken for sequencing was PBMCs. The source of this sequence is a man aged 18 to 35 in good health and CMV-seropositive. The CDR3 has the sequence CASSLQGTTNEKLFF. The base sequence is TGTGCCAGCAGTTTACAGGGGACAACTAATGAAAAACTGTTTTTT.